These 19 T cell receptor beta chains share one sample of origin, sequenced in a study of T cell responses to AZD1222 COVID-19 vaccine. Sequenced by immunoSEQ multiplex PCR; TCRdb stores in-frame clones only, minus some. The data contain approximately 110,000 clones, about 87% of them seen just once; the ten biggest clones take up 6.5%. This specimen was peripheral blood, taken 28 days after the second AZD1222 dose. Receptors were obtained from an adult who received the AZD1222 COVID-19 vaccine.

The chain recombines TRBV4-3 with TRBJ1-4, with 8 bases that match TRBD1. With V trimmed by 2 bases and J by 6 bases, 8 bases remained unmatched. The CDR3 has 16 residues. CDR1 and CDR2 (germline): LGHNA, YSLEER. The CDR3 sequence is CASSQNSGGAYEKLFF. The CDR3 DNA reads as TGCGCCAGCAGCCAAAACTCAGGGGGCGCTTATGAAAAACTGTTTTTT.

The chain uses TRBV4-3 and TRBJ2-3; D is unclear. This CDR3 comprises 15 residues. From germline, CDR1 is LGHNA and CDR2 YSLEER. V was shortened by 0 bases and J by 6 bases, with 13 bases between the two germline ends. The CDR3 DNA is TGCGCCAGCAGCCAAGAAGATTATGGTACGGATACGCAGTATTTT. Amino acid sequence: CASSQEDYGTDTQYF.

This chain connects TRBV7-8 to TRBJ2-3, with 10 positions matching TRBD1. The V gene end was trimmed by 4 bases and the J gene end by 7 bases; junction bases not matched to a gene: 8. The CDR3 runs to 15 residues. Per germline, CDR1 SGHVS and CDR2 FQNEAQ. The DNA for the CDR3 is TGTGCCAGCAGCTGGACCCGGACAGGGGGAAATACGCAGTATTTT. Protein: CASSWTRTGGNTQYF.

Written as DNA, the CDR3 is TGTGCCAGTAGTATTGGAGGTGGCTACACCTTC. It is translated as CASSIGGGYTF. The rearrangement uses TRBV19 and TRBJ1-2; D is undetermined. The CDR3 contains 11 residues. The germline CDR1 and CDR2 sequences are LNHDA and SQIVND (reference sequence). Trimming cost V 3 bases and J 7 bases, with 6 bases left between them.

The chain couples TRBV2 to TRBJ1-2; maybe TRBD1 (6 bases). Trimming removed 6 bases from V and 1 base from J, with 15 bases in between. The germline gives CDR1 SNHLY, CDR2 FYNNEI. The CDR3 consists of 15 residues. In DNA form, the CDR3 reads TGTGCCAGCAGCCCAAACCGGGACAATAACTATGGCTACACCTTC. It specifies CASSPNRDNNYGYTF.

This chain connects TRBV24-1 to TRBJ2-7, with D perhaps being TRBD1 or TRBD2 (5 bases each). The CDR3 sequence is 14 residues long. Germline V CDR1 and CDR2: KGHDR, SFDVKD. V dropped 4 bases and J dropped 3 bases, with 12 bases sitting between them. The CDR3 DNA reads TGTGCCACCAGTGACCCGGGACGGAGCTACGAGCAGTACTTC. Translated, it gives CATSDPGRSYEQYF.

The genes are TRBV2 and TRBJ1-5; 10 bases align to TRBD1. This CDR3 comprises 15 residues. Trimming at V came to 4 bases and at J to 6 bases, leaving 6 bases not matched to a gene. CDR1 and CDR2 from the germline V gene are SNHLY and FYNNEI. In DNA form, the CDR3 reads TGTGCCAGCAGTGGAGGACAGGGGGGGAGTCAGCCCCAGCATTTT. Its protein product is CASSGGQGGSQPQHF.

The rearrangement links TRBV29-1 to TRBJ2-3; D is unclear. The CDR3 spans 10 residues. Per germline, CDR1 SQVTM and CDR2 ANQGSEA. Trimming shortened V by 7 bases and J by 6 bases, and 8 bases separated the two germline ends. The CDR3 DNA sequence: TGCAGCGCCGAAATTGATACGCAGTATTTT. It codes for CSAEIDTQYF.

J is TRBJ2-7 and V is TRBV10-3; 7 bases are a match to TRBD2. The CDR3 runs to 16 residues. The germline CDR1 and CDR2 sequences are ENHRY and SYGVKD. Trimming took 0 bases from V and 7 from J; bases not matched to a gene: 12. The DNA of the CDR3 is TGTGCCATCAGTGAGTCTCACCCCGGGAGGAGCCCTGAGCAGTACTTC. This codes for CAISESHPGRSPEQYF.

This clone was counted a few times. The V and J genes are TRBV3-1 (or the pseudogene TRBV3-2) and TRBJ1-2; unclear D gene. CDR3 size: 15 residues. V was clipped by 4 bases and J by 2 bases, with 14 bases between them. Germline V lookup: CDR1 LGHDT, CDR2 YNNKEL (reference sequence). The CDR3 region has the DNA TGTGCCAGCAGCCCACGATACTCACCCAACTATGGCTACACCTTC. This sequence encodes CASSPRYSPNYGYTF.

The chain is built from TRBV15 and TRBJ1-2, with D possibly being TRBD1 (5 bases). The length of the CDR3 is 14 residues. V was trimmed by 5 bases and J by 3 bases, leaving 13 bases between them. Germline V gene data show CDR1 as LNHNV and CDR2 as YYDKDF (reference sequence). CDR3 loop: CATSVRQSHYGYTF. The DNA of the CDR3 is TGTGCCACCAGCGTCAGACAGTCGCACTATGGCTACACCTTC.

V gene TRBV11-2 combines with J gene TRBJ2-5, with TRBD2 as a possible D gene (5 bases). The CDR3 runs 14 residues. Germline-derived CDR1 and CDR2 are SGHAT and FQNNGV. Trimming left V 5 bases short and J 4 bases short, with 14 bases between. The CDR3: CASSVGFAGETQYF. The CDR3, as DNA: TGTGCCAGCAGCGTTGGATTCGCGGGAGAGACCCAGTACTTC.

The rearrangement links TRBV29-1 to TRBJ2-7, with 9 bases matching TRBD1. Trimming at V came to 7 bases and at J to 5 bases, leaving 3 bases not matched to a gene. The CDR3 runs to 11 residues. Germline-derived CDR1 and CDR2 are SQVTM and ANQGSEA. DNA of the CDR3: TGCAGCGGACAGGGGGTTAACGAGCAGTACTTC. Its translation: CSGQGVNEQYF.

This CDR3 is CASRSSGANTGELFF. CDR3 sequence (DNA): TGTGCCAGCAGAAGTAGCGGGGCCAACACCGGGGAGCTGTTTTTT. The chain uses TRBV6-5 and TRBJ2-2; TRBD2 agrees at 8 bases. This CDR3 comprises 15 residues. Germline V gene lookup returns CDR1 MNHEY and CDR2 SVGAGI. Losses at the gene ends were 6 bases for V and 2 bases for J; bases not matched to a gene: 5.

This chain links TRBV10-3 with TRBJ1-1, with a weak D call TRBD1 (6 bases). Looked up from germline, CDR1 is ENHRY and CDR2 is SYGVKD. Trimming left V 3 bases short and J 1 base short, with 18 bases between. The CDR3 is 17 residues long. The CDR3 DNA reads TGTGCCATCAGTGAATACCCTGGGGGGGCAGAGAACACTGAAGCTTTCTTT. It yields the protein CAISEYPGGAENTEAFF.

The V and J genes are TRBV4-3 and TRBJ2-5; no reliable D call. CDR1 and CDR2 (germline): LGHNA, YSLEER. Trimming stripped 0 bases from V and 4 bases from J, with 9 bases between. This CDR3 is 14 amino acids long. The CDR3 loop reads CASSQDMAGETQYF. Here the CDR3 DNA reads TGCGCCAGCAGCCAAGACATGGCAGGAGAGACCCAGTACTTC.

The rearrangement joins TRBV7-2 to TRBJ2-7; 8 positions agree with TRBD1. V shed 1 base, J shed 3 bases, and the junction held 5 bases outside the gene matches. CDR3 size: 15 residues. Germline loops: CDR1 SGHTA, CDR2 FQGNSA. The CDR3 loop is CASSLGQGSFYEQYF. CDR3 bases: TGTGCCAGCAGCTTAGGACAGGGGTCCTTCTACGAGCAGTACTTC. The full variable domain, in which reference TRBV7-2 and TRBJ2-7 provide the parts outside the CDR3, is GAGVSQSPSNKVTEKGKDVELRCDPISGHTALYWYRQSLGQGLEFLIYFQGNSAPDKSGLPSDRFSAERTGGSVSTLTIQRTQQEDSAVYLCASSLGQGSFYEQYFGPGTRLTVT.

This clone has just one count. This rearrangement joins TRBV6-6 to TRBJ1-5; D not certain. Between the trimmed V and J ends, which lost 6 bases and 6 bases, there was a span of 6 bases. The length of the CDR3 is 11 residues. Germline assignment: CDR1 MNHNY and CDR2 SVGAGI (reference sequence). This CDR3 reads CASSPGQPQHF. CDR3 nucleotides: TGTGCCAGCAGCCCTGGTCAGCCCCAGCATTTT.

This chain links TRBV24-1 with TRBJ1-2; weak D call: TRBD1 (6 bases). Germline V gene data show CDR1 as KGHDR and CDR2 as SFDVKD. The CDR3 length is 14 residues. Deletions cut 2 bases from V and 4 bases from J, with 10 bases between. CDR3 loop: CATSDSDRLYGYTF. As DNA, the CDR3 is TGTGCCACCAGTGATTCTGACAGGCTCTATGGCTACACCTTC.